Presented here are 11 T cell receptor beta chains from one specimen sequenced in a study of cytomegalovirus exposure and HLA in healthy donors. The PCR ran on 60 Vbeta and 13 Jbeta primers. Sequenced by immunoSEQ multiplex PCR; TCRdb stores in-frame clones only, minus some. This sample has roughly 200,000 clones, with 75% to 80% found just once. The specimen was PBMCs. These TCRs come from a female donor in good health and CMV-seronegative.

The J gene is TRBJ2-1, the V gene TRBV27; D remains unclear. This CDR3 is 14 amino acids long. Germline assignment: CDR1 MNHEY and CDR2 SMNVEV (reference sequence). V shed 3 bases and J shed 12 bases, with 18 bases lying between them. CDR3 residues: CASSFFRHLSVQFF. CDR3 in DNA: TGTGCCAGCAGTTTTTTCCGACACCTTAGTGTGCAGTTCTTC.

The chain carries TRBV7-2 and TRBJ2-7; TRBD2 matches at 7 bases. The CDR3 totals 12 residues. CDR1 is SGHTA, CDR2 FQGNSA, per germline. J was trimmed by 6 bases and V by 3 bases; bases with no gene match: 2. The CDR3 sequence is CASSLRTSEQYF. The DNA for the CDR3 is TGTGCCAGCAGCTTGAGGACTAGCGAGCAGTACTTC.

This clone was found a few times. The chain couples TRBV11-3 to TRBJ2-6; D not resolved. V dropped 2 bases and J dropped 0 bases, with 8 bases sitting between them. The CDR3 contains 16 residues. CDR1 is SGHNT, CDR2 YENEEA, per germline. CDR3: CASSLIGSSGANVLTF. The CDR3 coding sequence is TGTGCCAGCAGCTTAATCGGTTCCTCTGGGGCCAACGTCCTGACTTTC.

CDR3 sequence reads: CASSFRGLETQYF. The CDR3, as DNA: TGTGCCAGCAGCTTCAGGGGGCTCGAGACCCAGTACTTC. The chain links TRBV11-3 to TRBJ2-5, with 8 bases aligning to TRBD1. The germline gives CDR1 SGHNT, CDR2 YENEEA. This CDR3 spans 13 amino acids. After removal of 3 bases from V and 5 bases from J, the junction contained 2 bases not matched to a gene. Variable domain in full (rest from reference TRBV11-3 and TRBJ2-5): EAGVVQSPRYKIIEKKQPVAFWCNPISGHNTLYWYLQNLGQGPELLIRYENEEAVDDSQLPKDRFSAERLKGVDSTLKIQPAELGDSAVYLCASSFRGLETQYFGPGTRLLVL.

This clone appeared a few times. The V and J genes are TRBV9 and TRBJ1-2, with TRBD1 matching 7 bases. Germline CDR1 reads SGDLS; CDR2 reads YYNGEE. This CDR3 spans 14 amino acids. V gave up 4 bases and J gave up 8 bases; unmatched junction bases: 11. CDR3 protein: CASSPRQGGWGYTF. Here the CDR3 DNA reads TGTGCCAGCAGCCCGCGACAGGGAGGTTGGGGCTACACCTTC.

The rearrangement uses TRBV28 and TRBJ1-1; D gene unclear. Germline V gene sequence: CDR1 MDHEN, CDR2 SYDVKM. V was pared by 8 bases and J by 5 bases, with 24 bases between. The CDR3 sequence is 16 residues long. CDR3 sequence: CASPSPQAAGITEAFF. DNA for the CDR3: TGTGCCAGCCCATCCCCTCAAGCGGCGGGTATTACTGAAGCTTTCTTT.

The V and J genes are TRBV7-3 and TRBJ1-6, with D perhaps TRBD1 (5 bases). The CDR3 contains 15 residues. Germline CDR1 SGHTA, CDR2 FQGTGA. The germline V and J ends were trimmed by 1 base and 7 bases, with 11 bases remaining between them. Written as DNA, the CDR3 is TGTGCCAGCAGCTTAATGGGGGGAGCGAATTCACCCCTCCACTTT. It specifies CASSLMGGANSPLHF.

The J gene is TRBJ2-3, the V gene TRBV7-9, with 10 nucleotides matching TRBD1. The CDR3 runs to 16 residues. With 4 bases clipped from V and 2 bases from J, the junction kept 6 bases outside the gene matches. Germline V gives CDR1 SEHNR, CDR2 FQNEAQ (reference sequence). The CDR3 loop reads CASSSTGTGVTDTQYF. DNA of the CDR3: TGTGCCAGCAGCTCCACCGGGACAGGGGTCACAGATACGCAGTATTTT.

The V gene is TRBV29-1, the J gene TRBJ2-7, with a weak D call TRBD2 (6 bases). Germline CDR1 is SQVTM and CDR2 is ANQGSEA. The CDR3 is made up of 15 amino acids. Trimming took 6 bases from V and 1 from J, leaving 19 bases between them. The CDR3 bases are TGCAGCGTGGCTGGGACTGGCGGCAGTTCCTACGAGCAGTACTTC. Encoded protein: CSVAGTGGSSYEQYF.

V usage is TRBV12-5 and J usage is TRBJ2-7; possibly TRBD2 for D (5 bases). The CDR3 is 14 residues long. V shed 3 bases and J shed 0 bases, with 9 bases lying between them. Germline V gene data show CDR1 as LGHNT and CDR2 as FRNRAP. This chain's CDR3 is CASGFPGDSYEQYF. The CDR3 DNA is TGTGCTAGTGGTTTCCCCGGGGACTCCTACGAGCAGTACTTC.

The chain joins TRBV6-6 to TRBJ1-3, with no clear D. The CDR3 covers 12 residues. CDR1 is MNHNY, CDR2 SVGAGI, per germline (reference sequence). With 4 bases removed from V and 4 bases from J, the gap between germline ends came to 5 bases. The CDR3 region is CASSLAGNTIYF. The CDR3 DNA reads TGTGCCAGCAGTTTGGCCGGAAACACCATATATTTT.